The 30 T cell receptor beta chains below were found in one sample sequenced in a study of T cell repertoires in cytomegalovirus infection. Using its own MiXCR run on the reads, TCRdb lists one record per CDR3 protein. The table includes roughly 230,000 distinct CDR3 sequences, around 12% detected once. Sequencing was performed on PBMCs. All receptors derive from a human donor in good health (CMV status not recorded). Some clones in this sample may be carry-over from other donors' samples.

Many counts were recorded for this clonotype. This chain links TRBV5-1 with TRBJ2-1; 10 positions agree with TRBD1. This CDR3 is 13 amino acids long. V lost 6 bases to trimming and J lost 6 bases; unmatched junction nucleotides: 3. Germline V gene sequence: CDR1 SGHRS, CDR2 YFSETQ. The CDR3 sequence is CASTRTGGNEQFF. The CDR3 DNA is TGCGCCAGCACTCGGACAGGGGGCAATGAGCAGTTCTTC.

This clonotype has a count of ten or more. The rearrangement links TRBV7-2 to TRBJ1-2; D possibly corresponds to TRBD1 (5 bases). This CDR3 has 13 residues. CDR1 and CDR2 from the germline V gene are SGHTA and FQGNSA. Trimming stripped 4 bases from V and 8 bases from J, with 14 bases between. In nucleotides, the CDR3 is TGTGCCAGCAGCTCAACAGGATTCGAGGGCTACACCTTC. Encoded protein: CASSSTGFEGYTF.

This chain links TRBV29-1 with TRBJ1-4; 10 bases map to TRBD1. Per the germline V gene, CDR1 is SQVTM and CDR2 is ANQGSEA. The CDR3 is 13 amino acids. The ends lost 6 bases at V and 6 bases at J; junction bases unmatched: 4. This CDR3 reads CSVRGTGDEKLFF. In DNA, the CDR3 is TGCAGCGTCAGGGGGACAGGGGATGAAAAACTGTTTTTT.

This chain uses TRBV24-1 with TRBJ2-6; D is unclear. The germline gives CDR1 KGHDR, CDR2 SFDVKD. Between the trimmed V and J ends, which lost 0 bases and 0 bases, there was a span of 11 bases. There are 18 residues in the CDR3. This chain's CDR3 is CATSDLSRDNSGANVLTF. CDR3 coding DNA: TGTGCCACCAGTGATTTGAGTAGGGATAACTCTGGGGCCAACGTCCTGACTTTC.

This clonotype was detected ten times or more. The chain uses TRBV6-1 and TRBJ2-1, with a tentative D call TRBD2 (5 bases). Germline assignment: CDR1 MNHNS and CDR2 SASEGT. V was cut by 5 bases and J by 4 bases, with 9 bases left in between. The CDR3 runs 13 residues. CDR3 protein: CASSWELYNEQFF. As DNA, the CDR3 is TGTGCCAGCAGTTGGGAGCTATACAATGAGCAGTTCTTC.

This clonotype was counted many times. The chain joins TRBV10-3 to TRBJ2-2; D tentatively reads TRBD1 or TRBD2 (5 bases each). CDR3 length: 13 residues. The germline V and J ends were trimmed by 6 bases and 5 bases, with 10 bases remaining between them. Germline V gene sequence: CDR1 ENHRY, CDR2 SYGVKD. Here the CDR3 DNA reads TGTGCCATCAGCCACGGGGCAACCGGGGAGCTGTTTTTT. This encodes CAISHGATGELFF.

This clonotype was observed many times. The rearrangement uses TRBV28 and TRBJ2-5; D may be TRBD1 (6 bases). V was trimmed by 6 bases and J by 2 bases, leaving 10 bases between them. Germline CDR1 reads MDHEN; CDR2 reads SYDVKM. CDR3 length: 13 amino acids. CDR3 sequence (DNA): TGTGCCAGCAGGGGGCAGGGGCAAGAGACCCAGTACTTC. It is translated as CASRGQGQETQYF.

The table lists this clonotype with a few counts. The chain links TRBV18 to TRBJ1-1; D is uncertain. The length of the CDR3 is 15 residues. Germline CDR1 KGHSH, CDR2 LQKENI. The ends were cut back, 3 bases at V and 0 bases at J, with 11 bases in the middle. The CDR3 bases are TGTGCCAGCTCACCGGGCGGGTTTATGAACACTGAAGCTTTCTTT. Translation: CASSPGGFMNTEAFF.

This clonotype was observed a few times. CDR3 in DNA: TGCAGTGCTAGAGGGCGGGTGCAGGGGCGAGGAAACACCATATATTTT. It encodes CSARGRVQGRGNTIYF. The rearrangement uses TRBV20-1 and TRBJ1-3; TRBD1 is a possible D gene (6 bases). Trimming took off 1 base at V and 4 bases at J, with 17 bases between the two ends. This CDR3 is built from 16 residues. Germline V CDR1 and CDR2: DFQATT, SNEGSKA (reference sequence).

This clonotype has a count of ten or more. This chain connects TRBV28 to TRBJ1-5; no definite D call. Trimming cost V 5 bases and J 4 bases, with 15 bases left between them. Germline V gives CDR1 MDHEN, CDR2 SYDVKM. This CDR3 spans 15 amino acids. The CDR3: CASSGGAGINQPQHF. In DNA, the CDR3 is TGTGCCAGCAGTGGTGGAGCGGGAATTAATCAGCCCCAGCATTTT.

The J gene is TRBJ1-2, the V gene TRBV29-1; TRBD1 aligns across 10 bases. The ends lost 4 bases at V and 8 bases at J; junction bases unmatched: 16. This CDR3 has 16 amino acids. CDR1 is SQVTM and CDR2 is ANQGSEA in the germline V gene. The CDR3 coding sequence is TGCAGCGTTGGGTTATTCCCGGGACAGGGGCCTGGCGGCTACACCTTC. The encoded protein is CSVGLFPGQGPGGYTF.

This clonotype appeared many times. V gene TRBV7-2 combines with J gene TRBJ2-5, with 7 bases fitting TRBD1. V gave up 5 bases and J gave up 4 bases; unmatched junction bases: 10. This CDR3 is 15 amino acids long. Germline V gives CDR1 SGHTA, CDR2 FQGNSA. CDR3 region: CASSRTGHRTETQYF. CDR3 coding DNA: TGTGCCAGCAGCAGGACAGGTCACAGGACAGAGACCCAGTACTTC. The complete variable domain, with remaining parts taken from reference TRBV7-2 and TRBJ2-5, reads GAGVSQSPSNKVTEKGKDVELRCDPISGHTALYWYRQSLGQGLEFLIYFQGNSAPDKSGLPSDRFSAERTGGSVSTLTIQRTQQEDSAVYLCASSRTGHRTETQYFGPGTRLLVL.

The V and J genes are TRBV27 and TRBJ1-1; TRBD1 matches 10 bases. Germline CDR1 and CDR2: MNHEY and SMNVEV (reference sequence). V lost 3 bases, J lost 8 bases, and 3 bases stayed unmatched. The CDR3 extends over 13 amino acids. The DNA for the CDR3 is TGTGCCAGCAGTTTCCTGACAGGGGGCGAAGCTTTCTTT. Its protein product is CASSFLTGGEAFF.

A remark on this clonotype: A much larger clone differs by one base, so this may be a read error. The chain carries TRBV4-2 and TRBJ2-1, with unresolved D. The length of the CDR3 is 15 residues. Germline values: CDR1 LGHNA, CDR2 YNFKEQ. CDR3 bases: TGTGCCGGCAGCCCAGAGTTTAGCTCCTACAATGAGCAGTTCTTC. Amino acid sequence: CAGSPEFSSYNEQFF.

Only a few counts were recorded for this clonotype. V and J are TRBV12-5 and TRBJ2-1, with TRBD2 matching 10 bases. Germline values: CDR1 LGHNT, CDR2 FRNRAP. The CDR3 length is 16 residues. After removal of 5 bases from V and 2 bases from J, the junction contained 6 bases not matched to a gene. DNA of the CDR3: TGTGCTAGTGGTAGCGGGGGGGCCTTCCCCTACAATGAGCAGTTCTTC. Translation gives CASGSGGAFPYNEQFF.

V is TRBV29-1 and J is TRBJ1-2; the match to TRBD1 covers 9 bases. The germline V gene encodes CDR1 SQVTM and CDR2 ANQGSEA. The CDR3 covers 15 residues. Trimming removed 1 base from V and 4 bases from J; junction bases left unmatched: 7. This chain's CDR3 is CSVEGGQGPGYGYTF. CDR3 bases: TGCAGCGTTGAAGGTGGACAGGGGCCCGGCTATGGCTACACCTTC. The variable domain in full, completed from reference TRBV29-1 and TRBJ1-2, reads SAVISQKPSRDICQRGTSLTIQCQVDSQVTMMFWYRQQPGQSLTLIATANQGSEATYESGFVIDKFPISRPNLTFSTLTVSNMSPEDSSIYLCSVEGGQGPGYGYTFGSGTRLTVV.

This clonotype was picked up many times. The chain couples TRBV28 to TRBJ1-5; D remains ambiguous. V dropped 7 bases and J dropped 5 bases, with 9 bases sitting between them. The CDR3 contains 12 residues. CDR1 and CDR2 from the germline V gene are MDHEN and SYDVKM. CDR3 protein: CASTLPDQPQHF. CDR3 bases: TGTGCCAGCACCTTACCCGATCAGCCCCAGCATTTT.

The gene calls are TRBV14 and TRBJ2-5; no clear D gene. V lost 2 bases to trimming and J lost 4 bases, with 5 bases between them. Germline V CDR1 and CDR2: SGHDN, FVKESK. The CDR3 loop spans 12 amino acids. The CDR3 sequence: CASSQQAETQYF. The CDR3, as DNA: TGTGCCAGCAGCCAACAGGCAGAGACCCAGTACTTC.

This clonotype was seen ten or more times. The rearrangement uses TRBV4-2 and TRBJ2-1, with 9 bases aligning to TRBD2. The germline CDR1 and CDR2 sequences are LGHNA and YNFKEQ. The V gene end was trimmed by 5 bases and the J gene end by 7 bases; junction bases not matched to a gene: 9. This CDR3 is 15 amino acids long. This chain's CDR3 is CASSTRSGGTNEQFF. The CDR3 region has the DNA TGTGCCAGCAGCACCCGTAGCGGGGGAACAAATGAGCAGTTCTTC.

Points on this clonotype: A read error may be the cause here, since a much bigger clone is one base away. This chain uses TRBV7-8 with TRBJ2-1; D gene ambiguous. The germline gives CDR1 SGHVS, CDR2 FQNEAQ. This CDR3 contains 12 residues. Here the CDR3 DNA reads TGTGCCAGCAGCTTAGCGCAGGCTGAGCAGTTATTC. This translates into CASSLAQAEQLF.

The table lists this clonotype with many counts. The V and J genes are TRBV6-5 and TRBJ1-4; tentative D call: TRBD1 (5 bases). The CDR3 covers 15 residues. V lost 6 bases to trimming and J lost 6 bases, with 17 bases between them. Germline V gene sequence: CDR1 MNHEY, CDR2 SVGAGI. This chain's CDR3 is CASRWSGAGHEKLFF. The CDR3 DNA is TGTGCCAGCAGGTGGAGTGGGGCTGGACATGAAAAACTGTTTTTT.

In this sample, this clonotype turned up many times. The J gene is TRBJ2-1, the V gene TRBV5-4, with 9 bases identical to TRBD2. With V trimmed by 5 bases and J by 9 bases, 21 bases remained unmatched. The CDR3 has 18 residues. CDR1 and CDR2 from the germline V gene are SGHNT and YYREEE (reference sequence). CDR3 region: CASSSPGRAGGPHGEQFF. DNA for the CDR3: TGTGCCAGCAGTTCTCCCGGGCGCGCGGGGGGGCCTCACGGTGAGCAGTTCTTC. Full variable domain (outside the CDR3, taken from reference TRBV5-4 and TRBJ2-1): ETGVTQSPTHLIKTRGQQVTLRCSSQSGHNTVSWYQQALGQGPQFIFQYYREEENGRGNFPPRFSGLQFPNYSSELNVNALELDDSALYLCASSSPGRAGGPHGEQFFGPGTRLTVL.

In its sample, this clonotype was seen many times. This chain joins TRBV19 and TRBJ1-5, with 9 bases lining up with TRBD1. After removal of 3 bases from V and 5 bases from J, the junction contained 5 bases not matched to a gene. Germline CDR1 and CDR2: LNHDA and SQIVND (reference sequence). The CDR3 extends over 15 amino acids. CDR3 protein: CASSILGTGHQPQHF. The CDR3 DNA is TGTGCCAGTAGTATCTTGGGGACAGGGCATCAGCCCCAGCATTTT.

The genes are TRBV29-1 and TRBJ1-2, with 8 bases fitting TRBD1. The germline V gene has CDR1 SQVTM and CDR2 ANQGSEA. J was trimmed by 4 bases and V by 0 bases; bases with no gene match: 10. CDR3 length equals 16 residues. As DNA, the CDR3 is TGCAGCGTTGAAGATCTTCAAGGACAGGGAGCCTATGGCTACACCTTC. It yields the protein CSVEDLQGQGAYGYTF.

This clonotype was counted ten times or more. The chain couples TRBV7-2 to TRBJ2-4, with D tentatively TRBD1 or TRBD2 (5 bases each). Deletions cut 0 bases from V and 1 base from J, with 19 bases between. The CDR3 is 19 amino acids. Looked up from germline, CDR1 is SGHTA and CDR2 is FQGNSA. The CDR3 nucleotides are TGTGCCAGCAGCTTAGCCCCGCCCGCCGGGACGGGGGCCAAAAACATTCAGTACTTC. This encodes CASSLAPPAGTGAKNIQYF. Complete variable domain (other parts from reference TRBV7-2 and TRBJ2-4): GAGVSQSPSNKVTEKGKDVELRCDPISGHTALYWYRQSLGQGLEFLIYFQGNSAPDKSGLPSDRFSAERTGGSVSTLTIQRTQQEDSAVYLCASSLAPPAGTGAKNIQYFGAGTRLSVL.

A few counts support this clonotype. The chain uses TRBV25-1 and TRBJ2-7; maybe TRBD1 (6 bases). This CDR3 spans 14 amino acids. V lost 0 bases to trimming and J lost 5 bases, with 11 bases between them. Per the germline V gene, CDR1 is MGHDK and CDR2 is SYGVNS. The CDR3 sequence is CASSEYTGSNEQYF. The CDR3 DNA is TGTGCCAGCAGTGAATACACAGGGTCCAACGAGCAGTACTTC.

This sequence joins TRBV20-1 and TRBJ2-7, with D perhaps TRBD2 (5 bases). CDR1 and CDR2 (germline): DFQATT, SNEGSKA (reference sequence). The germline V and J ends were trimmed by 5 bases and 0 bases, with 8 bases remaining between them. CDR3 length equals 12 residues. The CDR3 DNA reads TGCAGTGCTTACGGGGACTCCTACGAGCAGTACTTC. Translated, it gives CSAYGDSYEQYF.

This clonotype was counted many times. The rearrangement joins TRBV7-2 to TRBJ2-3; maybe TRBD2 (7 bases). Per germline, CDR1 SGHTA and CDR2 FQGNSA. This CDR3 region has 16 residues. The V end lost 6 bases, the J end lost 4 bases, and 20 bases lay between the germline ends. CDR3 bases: TGTGCCAGCAGTCGACTGGGGGGGGCCCCCTCAGATACGCAGTATTTT. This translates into CASSRLGGAPSDTQYF.

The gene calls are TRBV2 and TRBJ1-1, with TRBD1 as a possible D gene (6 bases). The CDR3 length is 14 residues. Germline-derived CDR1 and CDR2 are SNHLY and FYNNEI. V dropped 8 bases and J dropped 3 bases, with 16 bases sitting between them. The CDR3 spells CASQRGEKDTEAFF. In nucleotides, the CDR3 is TGTGCCAGCCAGAGGGGGGAAAAGGACACTGAAGCTTTCTTT.

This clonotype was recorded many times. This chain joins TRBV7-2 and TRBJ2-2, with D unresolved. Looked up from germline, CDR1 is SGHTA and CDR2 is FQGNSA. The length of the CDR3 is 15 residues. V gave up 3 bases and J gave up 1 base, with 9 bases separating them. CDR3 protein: CASSLRTRNTGELFF. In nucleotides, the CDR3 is TGTGCCAGCAGCTTGAGGACCCGGAACACCGGGGAGCTGTTTTTT.